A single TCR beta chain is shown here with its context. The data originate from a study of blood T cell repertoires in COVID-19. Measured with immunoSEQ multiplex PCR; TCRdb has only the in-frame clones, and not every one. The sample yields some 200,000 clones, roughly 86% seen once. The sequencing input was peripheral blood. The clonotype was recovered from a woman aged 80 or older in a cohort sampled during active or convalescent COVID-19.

The CDR3 DNA reads as TGTGCCAGCAGCGTAGGGCAGGGCGCCTTTATGAACACTGAAGCTTTCTTT. Its protein product is CASSVGQGAFMNTEAFF. V is TRBV9 and J is TRBJ1-1; a possible D gene is TRBD1 (5 bases). This CDR3 comprises 17 residues. Germline CDR1 reads SGDLS; CDR2 reads YYNGEE. V was shortened by 0 bases and J by 0 bases, with 15 bases between the two germline ends.